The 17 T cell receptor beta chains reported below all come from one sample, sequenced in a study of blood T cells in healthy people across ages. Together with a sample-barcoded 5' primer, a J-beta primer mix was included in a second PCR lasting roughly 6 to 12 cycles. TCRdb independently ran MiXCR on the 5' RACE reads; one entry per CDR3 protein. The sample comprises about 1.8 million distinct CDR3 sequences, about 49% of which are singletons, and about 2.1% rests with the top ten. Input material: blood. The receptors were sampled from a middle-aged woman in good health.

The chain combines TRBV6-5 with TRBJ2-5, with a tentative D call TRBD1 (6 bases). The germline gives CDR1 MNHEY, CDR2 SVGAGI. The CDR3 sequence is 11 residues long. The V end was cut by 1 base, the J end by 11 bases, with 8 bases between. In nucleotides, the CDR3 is TGTGCCAGCAGTTACTTTGACAGGCAGTACTTC. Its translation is CASSYFDRQYF.

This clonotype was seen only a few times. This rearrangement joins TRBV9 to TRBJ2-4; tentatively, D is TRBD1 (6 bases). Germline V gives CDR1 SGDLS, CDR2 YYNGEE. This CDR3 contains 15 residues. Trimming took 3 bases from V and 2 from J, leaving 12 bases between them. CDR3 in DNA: TGTGCCAGCAGCGACGCCGGACAGTCCAAAAACATTCAGTACTTC. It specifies CASSDAGQSKNIQYF.

The CDR3 is CASSLEASGGSQTEFF. Written as DNA, the CDR3 is TGCGCCAGCAGCTTGGAGGCTAGCGGGGGGTCTCAAACCGAGTTCTTC. The chain links TRBV5-1 to TRBJ2-1; 11 nucleotides agree with TRBD2. J gave up 14 bases and V 0 bases, and 13 bases lay outside the gene matches. This CDR3 contains 16 residues. Germline CDR1 and CDR2: SGHRS and YFSETQ. The entire variable domain, with the rest obtained from reference TRBV5-1 and TRBJ2-1, is as follows: KAGVTQTPRYLIKTRGQQVTLSCSPISGHRSVSWYQQTPGQGLQFLFEYFSETQRNKGNFPGRFSGRQFSNSRSEMNVSTLELGDSALYLCASSLEASGGSQTEFFGPGTRLTVL.

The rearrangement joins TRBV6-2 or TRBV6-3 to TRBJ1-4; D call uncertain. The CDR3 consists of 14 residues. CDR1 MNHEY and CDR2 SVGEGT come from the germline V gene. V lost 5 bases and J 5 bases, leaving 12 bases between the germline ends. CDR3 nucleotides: TGTGCCAGCAGTCAGCGACCTAGAAATGAAAAACTGTTTTTT. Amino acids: CASSQRPRNEKLFF.

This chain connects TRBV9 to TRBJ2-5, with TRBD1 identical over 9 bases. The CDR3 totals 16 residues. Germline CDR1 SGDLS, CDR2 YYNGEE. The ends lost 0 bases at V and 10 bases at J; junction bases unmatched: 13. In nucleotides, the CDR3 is TGTGCCAGCAGCGTAGATGGGGACAGGGAGGCGAGAGACCAGTACTTC. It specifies CASSVDGDREARDQYF.

Here the CDR3 DNA reads TGTGCCAGCTTTGGACAGACCTTCACTGAAGCTTTCTTT. It yields the protein CASFGQTFTEAFF. The chain joins TRBV7-2 to TRBJ1-1; the D gene is possibly TRBD1 (6 bases). CDR3 length equals 13 residues. Trimming removed 8 bases at V and 4 bases at J, with 14 bases between. Germline CDR1 is SGHTA and CDR2 is FQGNSA.

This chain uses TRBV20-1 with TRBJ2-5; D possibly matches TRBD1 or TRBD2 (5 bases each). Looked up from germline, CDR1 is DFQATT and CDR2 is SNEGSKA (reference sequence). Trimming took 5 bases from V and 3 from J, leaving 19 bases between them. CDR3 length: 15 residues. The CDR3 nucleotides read TGCAGTGCTTTAACGCCGGGACGCTGGGAAGAGACCCAGTACTTC. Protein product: CSALTPGRWEETQYF.

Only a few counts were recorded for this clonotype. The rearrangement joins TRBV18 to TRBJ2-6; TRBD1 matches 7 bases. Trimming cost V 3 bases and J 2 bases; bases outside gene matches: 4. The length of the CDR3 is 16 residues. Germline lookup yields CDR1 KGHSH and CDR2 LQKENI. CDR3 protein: CASSPLDRAGANVLTF. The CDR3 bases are TGTGCCAGCTCACCCCTCGACAGGGCTGGGGCCAACGTCCTGACTTTC.

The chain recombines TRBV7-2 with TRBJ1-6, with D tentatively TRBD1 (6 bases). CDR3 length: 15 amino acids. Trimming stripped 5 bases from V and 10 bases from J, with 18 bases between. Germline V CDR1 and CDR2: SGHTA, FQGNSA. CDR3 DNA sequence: TGTGCCAGCAGCACCGAACAGGTCGGGGGCTCACCCCTCCACTTT. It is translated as CASSTEQVGGSPLHF.

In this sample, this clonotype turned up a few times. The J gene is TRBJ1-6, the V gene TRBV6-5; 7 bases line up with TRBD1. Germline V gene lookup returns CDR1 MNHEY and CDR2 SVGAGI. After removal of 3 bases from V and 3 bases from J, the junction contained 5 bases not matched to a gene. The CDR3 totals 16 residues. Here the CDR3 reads CASSYPRQGYNSPLHF. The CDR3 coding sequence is TGTGCCAGCAGTTATCCTAGACAGGGCTATAATTCACCCCTCCACTTT.

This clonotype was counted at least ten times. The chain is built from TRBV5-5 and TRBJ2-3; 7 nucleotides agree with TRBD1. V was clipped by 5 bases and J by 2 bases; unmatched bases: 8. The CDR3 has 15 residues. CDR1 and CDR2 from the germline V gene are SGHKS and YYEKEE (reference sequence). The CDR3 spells CASRQTGTNTDTQYF. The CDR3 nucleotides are TGTGCCAGCAGACAGACAGGGACGAACACAGATACGCAGTATTTT.

As DNA, the CDR3 is TGCGCCAGCAGCTCGGACCTCACCGTCAGAAATGAAAAACTGTTTTTT. Its translation is CASSSDLTVRNEKLFF. The chain links TRBV5-1 to TRBJ1-4; no firm D call. The V gene's germline CDR1 is SGHRS and CDR2 YFSETQ. With 3 bases removed from V and 5 bases from J, the gap between germline ends came to 17 bases. This CDR3 spans 16 amino acids.

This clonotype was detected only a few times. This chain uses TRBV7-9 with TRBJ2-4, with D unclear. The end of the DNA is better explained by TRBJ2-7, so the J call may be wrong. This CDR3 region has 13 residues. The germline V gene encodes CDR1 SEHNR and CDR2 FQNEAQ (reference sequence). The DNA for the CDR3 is TGTGCCAGCAGCTCCCTCCTCCGGTTCGAGCAGTACTTC. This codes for CASSSLLRFEQYF.

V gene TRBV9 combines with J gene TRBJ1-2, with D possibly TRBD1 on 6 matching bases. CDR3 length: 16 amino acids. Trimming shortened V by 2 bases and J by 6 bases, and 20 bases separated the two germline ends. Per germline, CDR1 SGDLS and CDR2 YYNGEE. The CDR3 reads CASSVEGGGGGHGYTF. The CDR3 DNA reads TGTGCCAGCAGCGTCGAGGGAGGAGGCGGGGGCCATGGCTACACCTTC.

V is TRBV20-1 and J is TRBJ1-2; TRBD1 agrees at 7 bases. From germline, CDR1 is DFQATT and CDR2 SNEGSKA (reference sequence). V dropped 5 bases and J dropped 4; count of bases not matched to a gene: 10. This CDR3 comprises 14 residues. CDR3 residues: CSAFPGQAGYGYTF. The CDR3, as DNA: TGCAGTGCTTTCCCCGGACAGGCGGGCTATGGCTACACCTTC.

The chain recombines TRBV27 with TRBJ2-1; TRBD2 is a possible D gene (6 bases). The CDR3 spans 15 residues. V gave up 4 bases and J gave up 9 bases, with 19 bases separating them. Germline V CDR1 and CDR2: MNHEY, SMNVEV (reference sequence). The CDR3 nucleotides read TGTGCCAGCAGTTCACGACTAGAGTTCGTACCTGAGCAGTTCTTC. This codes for CASSSRLEFVPEQFF.

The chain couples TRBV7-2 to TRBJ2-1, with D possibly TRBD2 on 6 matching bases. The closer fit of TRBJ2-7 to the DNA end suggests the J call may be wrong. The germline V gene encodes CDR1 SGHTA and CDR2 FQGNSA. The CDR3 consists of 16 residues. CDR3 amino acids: CASSRRGGSSYNEQYF. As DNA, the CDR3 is TGTGCCAGCAGCCGCCGTGGGGGGAGCTCCTACAATGAGCAGTACTTC.